The 26 T cell receptor beta chains listed next were all sequenced from one sample in a study of blood T cells in healthy people across ages. For the second PCR, which ran for 7 to 11 cycles, a sample-barcoded 5' primer and a J-beta primer mix were used. Each CDR3 protein gets one entry after TCRdb re-called the 5' RACE reads with MiXCR. This table has roughly 800,000 distinct CDR3 sequences, 58% appearing once. Sample: blood. The receptors were sampled from a man aged 25 to 40 in good health.

The V and J genes are TRBV5-1 and TRBJ2-1; D gene ambiguous. V lost 1 base and J 9 bases, leaving 8 bases between the germline ends. This CDR3 spans 12 amino acids. The germline V gene has CDR1 SGHRS and CDR2 YFSETQ. For the CDR3, the DNA is TGCGCCAGCAGCTTGAAGAGCACTGAGCAGTTCTTC. Translating it yields CASSLKSTEQFF.

This clonotype occurred a few times. One junction end does not reproduce the germline sequence, and a read error may be involved. The CDR3 bases are TGCGCCAGCAGTCAAGATAGGGTTCCGTATGGCTACACCTTC. Translating gives CASSQDRVPYGYTF. This rearrangement joins TRBV4-1 to TRBJ1-2, with D unclear. This CDR3 has 14 residues. Germline V gene lookup returns CDR1 MGHRA and CDR2 YSYEKL.

The gene calls are TRBV7-2 and TRBJ2-3; 13 bases match TRBD2. V dropped 5 bases and J dropped 4; count of bases not matched to a gene: 6. Germline CDR1 is SGHTA and CDR2 is FQGNSA. The CDR3 is made up of 16 amino acids. CDR3 in amino acids: CASSQTGTSGADTQYF. CDR3 in DNA: TGTGCCAGCAGCCAAACCGGGACTAGCGGGGCAGATACGCAGTATTTT.

This chain uses TRBV6-2 or TRBV6-3 with TRBJ2-4; D may correspond to TRBD1 or TRBD2 (6 bases each). V lost 5 bases and J lost 13, with 21 bases in between. The CDR3 has 14 amino acids. Germline V gives CDR1 MNHEY, CDR2 SVGEGT. The CDR3 coding sequence is TGTGCCAGCAGTAGTGGGGGGCTCCATTATGAGCAGTACTTC. Amino acids: CASSSGGLHYEQYF.

This chain links TRBV2 with TRBJ2-3; D is possibly TRBD2 (6 bases). The CDR3 has 15 amino acids. Between the trimmed V and J ends, which lost 6 bases and 6 bases, there was a span of 19 bases. From germline, CDR1 is SNHLY and CDR2 FYNNEI. The CDR3: CASRSGRLVLDTQYF. In nucleotides, the CDR3 is TGTGCCAGCAGATCAGGGAGACTAGTTCTCGATACGCAGTATTTT.

The V and J genes are TRBV12-3 or TRBV12-4 and TRBJ1-5, with D hard to call. CDR3 size: 15 residues. V lost 3 bases, J lost 2 bases, and 11 bases lay in between. The CDR3 DNA is TGTGCCAGCAGTTTGAAGGGAATCGGCAATCAGCCCCAGCATTTT. Amino acids: CASSLKGIGNQPQHF.

The chain recombines TRBV20-1 with TRBJ1-6; D remains unclear. Per the germline V gene, CDR1 is DFQATT and CDR2 is SNEGSKA (reference sequence). Trimming removed 4 bases from V and 9 bases from J, with 7 bases in between. The CDR3 consists of 11 residues. CDR3 coding DNA: TGCAGTGCTAAGACTTCTTCACCCCTCCACTTT. This encodes CSAKTSSPLHF.

This chain joins TRBV5-5 and TRBJ1-5, with D perhaps TRBD1 (6 bases). V dropped 2 bases and J dropped 6 bases, with 12 bases sitting between them. Germline CDR1 is SGHKS and CDR2 is YYEKEE (reference sequence). The CDR3 spans 14 residues. CDR3 sequence (DNA): TGTGCCAGCAGCTTACCTCAGGGGTCTCAGCCCCAGCATTTT. This sequence encodes CASSLPQGSQPQHF.

This clonotype has more than one count but fewer than ten. The chain links TRBV4-2 to TRBJ2-7; the D gene is possibly TRBD2 (6 bases). The V gene lost 6 bases and the J gene lost 3 bases, with 18 bases spanning the gap. The CDR3 loop spans 15 amino acids. Looked up from germline, CDR1 is LGHNA and CDR2 is YNFKEQ. The CDR3 DNA sequence: TGTGCCAGCAGAGCTATACTAGCTGATAACTACGAGCAGTACTTC. It yields the protein CASRAILADNYEQYF.

The genes are TRBV7-3 and TRBJ1-1; D gene ambiguous. This CDR3 has 13 amino acids. Looked up from germline, CDR1 is SGHTA and CDR2 is FQGTGA. V dropped 1 base and J dropped 6 bases, with 9 bases sitting between them. The CDR3 protein is CASSLSAGAEAFF. In DNA, the CDR3 is TGTGCCAGCAGCTTAAGTGCGGGCGCTGAAGCTTTCTTT.

In nucleotides, the CDR3 is TGCAGCGTCCGGGGACAGGGTCTGAACACTGAAGCTTTCTTT. Its protein product is CSVRGQGLNTEAFF. The rearrangement uses TRBV29-1 and TRBJ1-1; 9 nucleotides match TRBD1. The junction had 5 bases not matched to a gene; V was cut back by 6 bases and J by 0 bases. Germline V gene sequence: CDR1 SQVTM, CDR2 ANQGSEA. This CDR3 is 14 amino acids long.

V usage is TRBV30 and J usage is TRBJ1-4; D is unresolved. CDR3 length: 15 amino acids. The germline gives CDR1 GTSNPN, CDR2 SVGIG (reference sequence). Trimming cost V 3 bases and J 5 bases, with 16 bases left between them. For the CDR3, the DNA is TGTGCCTGGAGGGGCGGGCCCGCATGGAATGAAAAACTGTTTTTT. It encodes CAWRGGPAWNEKLFF.

The sample holds a few counts of this clonotype. The CDR3 loop reads CASSSWANRADTQYF. As DNA, the CDR3 is TGTGCCAGCAGCTCCTGGGCAAATAGGGCAGATACGCAGTATTTT. The V gene is TRBV7-6, the J gene TRBJ2-3; unclear D gene. Germline-derived CDR1 and CDR2 are SGHVS and FNYEAQ. Trimming removed 4 bases from V and 4 bases from J, with 15 bases in between. The CDR3 length is 15 residues.

This chain uses TRBV4-1 with TRBJ2-3, with D unresolved. Germline assignment: CDR1 MGHRA and CDR2 YSYEKL. V lost 3 bases and J 3 bases, leaving 7 bases between the germline ends. The CDR3 loop spans 13 amino acids. The CDR3 spells CASSHEGTDTQYF. The CDR3 DNA sequence: TGCGCCAGCAGCCATGAAGGGACAGATACGCAGTATTTT.

J is TRBJ2-1 and V is TRBV5-1; perhaps D is TRBD1 or TRBD2 (5 bases each). The end of the DNA aligns better with TRBJ2-7, so the J call may be wrong. Germline V gene sequence: CDR1 SGHRS, CDR2 YFSETQ. The CDR3 extends over 15 amino acids. CDR3 region: CASSLAGAGNYEQYF. The CDR3 region has the DNA TGCGCCAGCAGCTTGGCCGGGGCAGGGAACTACGAGCAGTACTTC.

The chain couples TRBV7-2 to TRBJ2-3; the D is unclear. CDR3 length: 15 amino acids. Germline V lookup: CDR1 SGHTA, CDR2 FQGNSA. With 1 base removed from V and 2 bases from J, the gap between germline ends came to 10 bases. The CDR3 DNA reads as TGTGCCAGCAGCTTAGGGGCCCTCTCCACAGATACGCAGTATTTT. It yields the protein CASSLGALSTDTQYF.

This clonotype has a single count. This chain links TRBV2 with TRBJ2-1, with D tentatively TRBD2 (7 bases). V lost 1 base to trimming and J lost 5 bases, with 15 bases between them. The CDR3 totals 16 residues. The germline V gene has CDR1 SNHLY and CDR2 FYNNEI. The CDR3 loop reads CASSEVGGGQNNEQFF. The CDR3 DNA sequence: TGTGCCAGCAGTGAAGTTGGCGGGGGCCAGAACAATGAGCAGTTCTTC.

The V and J genes are TRBV10-2 and TRBJ2-5; 10 nucleotides agree with TRBD2. The better agreement between TRBJ2-7 and the DNA end casts doubt on the J call. Germline-derived CDR1 and CDR2 are WSHSY and SAAADI. The CDR3 sequence is 15 residues long. The CDR3 nucleotides are TGCGCCAGCGGTTCCACTAGCGGGAACATCCACGAGCAGTACTTC. Its translation is CASGSTSGNIHEQYF.

The chain carries TRBV20-1 and TRBJ2-5, with D unresolved. The assigned J gene may be wrong: the sequence end matches TRBJ2-7 better. The CDR3 loop spans 20 amino acids. Germline CDR1 is DFQATT and CDR2 is SNEGSKA (reference sequence). CDR3 sequence: CSARDLRVASLADLNYEQYF. In DNA, the CDR3 is TGCAGTGCTAGAGACCTAAGAGTAGCATCCCTGGCTGACTTAAACTACGAGCAGTACTTC.

The chain joins TRBV4-3 to TRBJ2-2; possibly TRBD1 for D (5 bases). Trimming pared 1 base from V and 2 bases from J, leaving 11 bases between. The CDR3 is 16 amino acids. CDR1 and CDR2 (germline): LGHNA, YSLEER. The CDR3 loop reads CASSQARADNTGELFF. CDR3 nucleotide sequence: TGCGCCAGCAGCCAAGCCAGGGCGGATAACACCGGGGAGCTGTTTTTT.

There are a few counts of this clonotype. CDR3 protein: CSVLTLQGPTDTQYF. The CDR3 DNA sequence: TGCAGCGTCCTAACGCTCCAGGGACCGACAGATACGCAGTATTTT. The chain has TRBV29-1 and TRBJ2-3; the D call may be TRBD1 or TRBD2 (5 bases each). Trimming left V 6 bases short and J 3 bases short, with 19 bases between. Germline loops: CDR1 SQVTM, CDR2 ANQGSEA. The CDR3 has 15 amino acids.

Worth noting for this clonotype: One end of the junction is discordant with germline, which a read error may explain. This sequence joins TRBV4-2 and TRBJ1-2; D is uncertain. Germline V lookup: CDR1 LGHNA, CDR2 YNFKEQ. The CDR3 contains 13 residues. DNA for the CDR3: TGTGCCAACAGCCAAGAAGGGTCCTATGGCTACACCTTC. Its translation: CANSQEGSYGYTF.

In regard to this clonotype: With a much larger clone just one base away, this may be a read error. The rearrangement uses TRBV20-1 and TRBJ1-5; maybe TRBD1 (6 bases). Trimming shortened V by 3 bases and J by 3 bases, and 18 bases separated the two germline ends. The CDR3 totals 16 residues. Germline CDR1 is DFQATT and CDR2 is SNEGSKA (reference sequence). The CDR3 nucleotides read TGCAGTGCTAGTGGGAGGGGGACCATATCCAATCAGCCCCAGCATTTT. Its protein is CSASGRGTISNQPQHF.

This chain links TRBV6-6 with TRBJ2-1, with TRBD1 matching over 9 bases. Germline assignment: CDR1 MNHNY and CDR2 SVGAGI (reference sequence). Trimming cost V 7 bases and J 5 bases; bases outside gene matches: 12. CDR3 length equals 16 residues. The CDR3 region is CASIRGGTGRNNEQFF. The CDR3 region has the DNA TGTGCCAGCATTCGGGGCGGGACAGGGCGAAACAATGAGCAGTTCTTC.

This chain connects TRBV4-2 to TRBJ2-1; TRBD2 agrees at 9 bases. The germline V gene has CDR1 LGHNA and CDR2 YNFKEQ. The V gene end was trimmed by 1 base and the J gene end by 5 bases; junction bases not matched to a gene: 3. The CDR3 is 15 residues long. CDR3: CASSQVASGNNEQFF. The CDR3 bases are TGTGCCAGCAGCCAAGTAGCTAGCGGGAACAATGAGCAGTTCTTC.

The chain couples TRBV29-1 to TRBJ2-2; 8 positions match TRBD1. The CDR3 runs 14 residues. After removal of 3 bases from V and 0 bases from J, the junction contained 0 bases not matched to a gene. Germline assignment: CDR1 SQVTM and CDR2 ANQGSEA. This CDR3 is CSVEGQANTGELFF. The CDR3 region has the DNA TGCAGCGTTGAGGGACAGGCGAACACCGGGGAGCTGTTTTTT.